This T cell receptor (beta chain) was identified in a study of blood T cell repertoires in COVID-19. The repertoire was sequenced with immunoSEQ multiplex PCR; TCRdb's copy has only in-frame clones and lacks some. The sample has nearly 55,000 clones, about 86% seen once; the top ten hold 12%. This clone was observed once. Per the germline V gene, CDR1 is SNHLY and CDR2 is FYNNEI. The CDR3 sequence is 16 residues long. The germline V and J ends were trimmed by 7 bases and 2 bases, with 21 bases remaining between them. The sequence was collected from a man aged 65-85 years with active COVID-19. The sequencing input was peripheral blood. The chain links TRBV2 to TRBJ2-7; tentative D call: TRBD2 (9 bases). This CDR3 reads CASKGQGAGGAYEQYF. CDR3 DNA: TGTGCCAGCAAGGGTCAGGGGGCGGGAGGGGCCTACGAGCAGTACTTC.